Sequencing of this T cell receptor (beta chain) was carried out in a study of regulatory T cells in long-lasting Graves disease. This clonotype was seen more than once but under ten times. To make TCR beta libraries, researchers used iRepertoire HTBI primers and Arm-PCR of CDR3 regions. TCRdb re-derived calls from the multiplex PCR reads in MiXCR, one entry per CDR3 protein. The sample includes around 460,000 distinct CDR3 sequences, about 22% of them seen just once. From germline, CDR1 is KGHDR and CDR2 SFDVKD. The CDR3 has 19 amino acids. With 3 bases removed from V and 0 bases from J, the gap between germline ends came to 17 bases. This sample's time point: persistent/refractory GD, antithyroid drugs over 5 years with positive TRAb. PBMC RNA served as the TCR library source.

The sequence came from a female donor with Graves disease. The sample here was peripheral blood mononuclear cells (PBMCs), taken when the disease was refractory, from a patient treated with antithyroid drugs. V gene TRBV24-1 combines with J gene TRBJ2-6; D may correspond to TRBD1 or TRBD2 (5 bases each). CDR3 amino acids: CATSDPTGTSSSGANVLTF. In DNA form, the CDR3 reads TGTGCCACCAGTGATCCCACGGGGACCTCAAGCTCTGGGGCCAACGTCCTGACTTTC.